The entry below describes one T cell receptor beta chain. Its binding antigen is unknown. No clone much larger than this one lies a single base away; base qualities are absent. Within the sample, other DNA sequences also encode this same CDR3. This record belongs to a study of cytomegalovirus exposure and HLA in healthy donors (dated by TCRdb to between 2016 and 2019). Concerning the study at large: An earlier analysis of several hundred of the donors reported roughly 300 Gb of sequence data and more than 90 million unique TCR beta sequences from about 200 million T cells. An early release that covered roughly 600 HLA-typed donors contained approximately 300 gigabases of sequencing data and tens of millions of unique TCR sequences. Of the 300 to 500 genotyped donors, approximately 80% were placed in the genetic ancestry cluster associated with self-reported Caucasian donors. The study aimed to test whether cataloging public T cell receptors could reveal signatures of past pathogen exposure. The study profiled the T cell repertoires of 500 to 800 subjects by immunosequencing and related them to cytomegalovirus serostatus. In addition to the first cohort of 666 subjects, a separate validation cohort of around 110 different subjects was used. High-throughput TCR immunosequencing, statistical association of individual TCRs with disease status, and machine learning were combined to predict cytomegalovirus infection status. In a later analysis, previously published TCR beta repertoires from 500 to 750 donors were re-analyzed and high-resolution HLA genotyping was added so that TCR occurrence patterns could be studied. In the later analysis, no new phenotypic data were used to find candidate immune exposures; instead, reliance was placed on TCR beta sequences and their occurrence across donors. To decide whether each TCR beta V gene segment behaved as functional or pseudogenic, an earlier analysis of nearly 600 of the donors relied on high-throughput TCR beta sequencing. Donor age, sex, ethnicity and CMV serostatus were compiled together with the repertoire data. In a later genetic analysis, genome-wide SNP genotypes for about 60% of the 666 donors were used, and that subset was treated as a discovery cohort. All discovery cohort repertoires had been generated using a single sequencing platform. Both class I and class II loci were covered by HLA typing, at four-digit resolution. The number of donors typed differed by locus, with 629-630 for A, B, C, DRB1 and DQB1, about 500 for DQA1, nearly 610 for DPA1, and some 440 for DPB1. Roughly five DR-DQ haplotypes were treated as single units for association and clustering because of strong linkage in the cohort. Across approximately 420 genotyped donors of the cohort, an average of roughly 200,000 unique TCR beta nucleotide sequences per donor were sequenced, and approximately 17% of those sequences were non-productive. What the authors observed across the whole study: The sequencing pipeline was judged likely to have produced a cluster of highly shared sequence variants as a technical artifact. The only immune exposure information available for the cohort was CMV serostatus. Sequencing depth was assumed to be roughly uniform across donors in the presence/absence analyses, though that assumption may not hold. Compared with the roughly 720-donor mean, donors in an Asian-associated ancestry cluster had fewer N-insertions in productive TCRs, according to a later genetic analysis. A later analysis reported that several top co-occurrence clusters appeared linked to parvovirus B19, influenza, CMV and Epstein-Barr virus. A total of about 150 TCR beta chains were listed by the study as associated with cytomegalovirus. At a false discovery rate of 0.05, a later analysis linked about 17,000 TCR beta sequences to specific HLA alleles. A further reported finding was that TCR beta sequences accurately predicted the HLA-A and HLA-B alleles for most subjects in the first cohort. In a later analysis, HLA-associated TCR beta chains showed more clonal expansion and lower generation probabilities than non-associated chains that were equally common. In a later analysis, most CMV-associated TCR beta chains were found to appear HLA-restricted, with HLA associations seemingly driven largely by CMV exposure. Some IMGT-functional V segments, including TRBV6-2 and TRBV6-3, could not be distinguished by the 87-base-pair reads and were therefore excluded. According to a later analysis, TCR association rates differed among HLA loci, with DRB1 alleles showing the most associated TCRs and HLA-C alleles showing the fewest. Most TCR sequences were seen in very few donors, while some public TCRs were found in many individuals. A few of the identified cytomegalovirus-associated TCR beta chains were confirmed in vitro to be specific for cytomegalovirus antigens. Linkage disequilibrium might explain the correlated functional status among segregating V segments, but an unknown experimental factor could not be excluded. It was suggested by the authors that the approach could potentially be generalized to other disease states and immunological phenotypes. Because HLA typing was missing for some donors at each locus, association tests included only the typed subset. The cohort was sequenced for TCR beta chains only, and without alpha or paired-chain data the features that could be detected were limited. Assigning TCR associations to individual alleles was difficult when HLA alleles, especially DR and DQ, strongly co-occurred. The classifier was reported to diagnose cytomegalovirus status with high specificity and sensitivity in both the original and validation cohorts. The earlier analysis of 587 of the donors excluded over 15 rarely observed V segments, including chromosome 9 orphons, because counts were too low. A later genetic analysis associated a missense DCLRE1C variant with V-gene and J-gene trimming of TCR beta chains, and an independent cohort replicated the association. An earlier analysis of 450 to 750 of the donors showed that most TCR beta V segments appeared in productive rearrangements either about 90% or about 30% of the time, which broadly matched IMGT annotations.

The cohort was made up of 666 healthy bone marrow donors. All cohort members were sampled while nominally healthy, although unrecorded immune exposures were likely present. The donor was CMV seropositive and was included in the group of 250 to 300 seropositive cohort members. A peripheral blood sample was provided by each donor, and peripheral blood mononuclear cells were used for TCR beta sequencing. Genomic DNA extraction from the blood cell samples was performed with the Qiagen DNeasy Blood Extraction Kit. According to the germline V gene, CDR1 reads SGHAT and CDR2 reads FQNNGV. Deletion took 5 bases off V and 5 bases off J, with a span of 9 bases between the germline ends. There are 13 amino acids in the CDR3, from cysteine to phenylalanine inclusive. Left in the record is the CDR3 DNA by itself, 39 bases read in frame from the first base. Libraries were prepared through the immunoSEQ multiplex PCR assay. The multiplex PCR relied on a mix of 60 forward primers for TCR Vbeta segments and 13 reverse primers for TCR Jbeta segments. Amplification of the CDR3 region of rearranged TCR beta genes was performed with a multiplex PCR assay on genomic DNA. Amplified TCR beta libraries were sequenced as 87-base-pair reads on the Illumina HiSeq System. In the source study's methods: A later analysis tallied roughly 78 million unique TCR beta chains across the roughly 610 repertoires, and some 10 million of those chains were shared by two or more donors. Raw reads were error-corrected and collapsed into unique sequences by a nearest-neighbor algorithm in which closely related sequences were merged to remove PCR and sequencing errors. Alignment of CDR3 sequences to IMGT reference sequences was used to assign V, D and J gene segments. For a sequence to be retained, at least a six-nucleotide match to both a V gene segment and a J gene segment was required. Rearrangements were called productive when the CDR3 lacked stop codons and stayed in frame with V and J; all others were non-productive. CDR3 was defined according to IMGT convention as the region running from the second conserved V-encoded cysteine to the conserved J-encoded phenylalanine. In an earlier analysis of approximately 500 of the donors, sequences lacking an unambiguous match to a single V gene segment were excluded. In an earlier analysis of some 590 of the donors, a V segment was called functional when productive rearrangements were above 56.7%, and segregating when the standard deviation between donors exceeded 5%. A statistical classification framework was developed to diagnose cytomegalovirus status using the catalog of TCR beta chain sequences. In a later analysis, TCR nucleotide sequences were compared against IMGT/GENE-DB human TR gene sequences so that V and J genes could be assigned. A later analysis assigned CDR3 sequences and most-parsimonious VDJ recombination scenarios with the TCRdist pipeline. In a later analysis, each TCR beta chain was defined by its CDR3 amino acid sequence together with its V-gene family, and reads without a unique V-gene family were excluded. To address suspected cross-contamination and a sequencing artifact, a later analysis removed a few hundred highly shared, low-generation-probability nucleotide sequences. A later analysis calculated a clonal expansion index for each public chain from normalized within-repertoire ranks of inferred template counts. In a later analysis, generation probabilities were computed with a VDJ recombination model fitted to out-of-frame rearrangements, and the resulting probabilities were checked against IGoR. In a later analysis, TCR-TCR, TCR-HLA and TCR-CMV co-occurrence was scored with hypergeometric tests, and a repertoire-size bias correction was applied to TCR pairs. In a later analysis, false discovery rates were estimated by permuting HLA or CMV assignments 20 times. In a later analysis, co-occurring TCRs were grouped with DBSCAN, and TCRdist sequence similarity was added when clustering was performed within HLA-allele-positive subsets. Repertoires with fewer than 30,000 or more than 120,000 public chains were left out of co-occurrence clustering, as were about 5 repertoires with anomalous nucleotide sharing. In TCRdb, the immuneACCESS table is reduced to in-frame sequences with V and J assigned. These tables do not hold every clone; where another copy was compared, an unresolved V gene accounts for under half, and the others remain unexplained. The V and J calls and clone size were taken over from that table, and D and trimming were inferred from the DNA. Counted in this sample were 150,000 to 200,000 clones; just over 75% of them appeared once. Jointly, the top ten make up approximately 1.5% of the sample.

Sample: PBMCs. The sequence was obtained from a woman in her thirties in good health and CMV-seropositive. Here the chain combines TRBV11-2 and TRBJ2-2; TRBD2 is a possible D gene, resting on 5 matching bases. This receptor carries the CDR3 CASSLARTGELFF. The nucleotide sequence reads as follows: TGTGCCAGCAGCCTAGCCAGGACCGGGGAGCTGTTTTTT.